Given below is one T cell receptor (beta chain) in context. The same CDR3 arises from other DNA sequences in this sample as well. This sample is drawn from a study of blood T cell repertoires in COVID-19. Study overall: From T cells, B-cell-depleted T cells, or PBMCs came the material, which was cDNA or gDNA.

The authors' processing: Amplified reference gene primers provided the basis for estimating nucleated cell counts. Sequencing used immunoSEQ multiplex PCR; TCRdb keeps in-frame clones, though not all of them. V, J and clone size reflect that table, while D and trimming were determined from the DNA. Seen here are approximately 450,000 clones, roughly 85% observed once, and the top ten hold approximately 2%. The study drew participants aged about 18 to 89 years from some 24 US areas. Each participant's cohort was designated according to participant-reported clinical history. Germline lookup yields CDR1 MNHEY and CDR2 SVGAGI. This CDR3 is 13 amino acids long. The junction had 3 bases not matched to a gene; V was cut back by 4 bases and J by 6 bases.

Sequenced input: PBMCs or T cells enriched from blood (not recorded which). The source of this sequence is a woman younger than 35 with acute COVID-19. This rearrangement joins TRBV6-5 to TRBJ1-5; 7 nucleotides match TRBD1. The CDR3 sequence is CASSSDRAQPQHF. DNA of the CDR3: TGTGCCAGCAGTTCTGACAGGGCTCAGCCCCAGCATTTT.